This T cell receptor (beta chain) came from a study of T cells after yellow fever vaccination (dated by TCRdb to about 2019). Background for the entire study: The SMART-Seq v4 Ultra Low Input RNA kit was used to prepare libraries from fractions with low cell numbers. To follow T-cell clones before and after both primary and booster YFV17D yellow fever vaccination, bulk TCR alpha and beta repertoires underwent longitudinal sequencing. Two healthy male donors, one aged 18 to 30 and one aged 30 to 40 years, made up the cohort. Blood samples were taken at several timepoints before and after primary and secondary immunization, and bulk PBMC replicates and cell subsets were isolated. The paper as a whole reports these results and caveats: The study included only two donors, which limits how far the findings can be generalized. Because abundant contaminating clonotypes from the bulk population could be contained in FACS-sorted repertoires, computational filtering was required. A small fraction of clonotypes appeared in both the CD4 and CD8 compartments, likely as a result of convergent recombination. The secondary T-cell response was weaker than the primary response but faster, peaking on day 5 instead of day 15. Most clones expanded after primary vaccination were re-detected after the booster (almost 98% of CD4 and roughly 87% of CD8), suggesting broad memory maintenance.

The sample's treatment or condition label is to be understood as: live attenuated yellow fever vaccine strain. At each blood-draw timepoint, two biological replicates of bulk PBMCs were collected. PBMCs were isolated from peripheral blood using a standard Ficoll-Paque protocol. TriZol was used to extract RNA from bulk PBMCs, CD4 and CD8 fractions, and dextramer-positive and dextramer-negative fractions. TCR cDNA was synthesized by 5'RACE template switching, which introduced a universal primer site and unique molecular identifiers. cDNA synthesis was primed from both the TCR alpha and TCR beta constant segments. Library amplification involved two PCR steps, and the second step added sample barcodes and sequencing adapters. Sequencing of libraries was done on Illumina HiSeq 2500 (2x100 bp) or NovaSeq (2x150 bp). From the authors' description of their analysis: Reads were demultiplexed and collapsed into UMI consensus sequences with MIGEC, and V(D)J alignment was performed with MiXCR. Vaccine-responding clonotypes were identified with edgeR using replicate PBMC samples, with FDR below 0.01 and a log2 fold change above 5 up to day 15 being required. Each bulk clonotype was labeled CD4 or CD8 based on which sequenced repertoire, CD4 or CD8, contained the clonotype at higher abundance. The public reads were reanalyzed by TCRdb: fastp trimming at Q25, MiXCR alignment, in-frame beta chains only. Rows with a matching CDR3 protein are joined into one entry that keeps the most common DNA and genes. In this record, the V and J calls reflect TCRdb's handling and not the investigators' own analysis. The sample table holds about 510,000 distinct CDR3 sequences, of which 20% to 25% were seen once. The ten most abundant clones make up about 15% of the sample.

A word on this clonotype: It has no known antigen specificity. No qualities accompany the bases; no much larger clone lies one base away.

The sequences come from PBMCs, collected about 21 days after the first yellow fever vaccination. The TCR was taken from a man younger than 35 who received the YFV17D yellow fever vaccine.

CDR3 protein: CASRRDKISNQPQHF. Read as DNA, the sequence is TGTGCCAGCAGGAGGGACAAAATTAGCAATCAGCCCCAGCATTTT. In this chain, TRBV6-1 is recombined with TRBJ1-5, and perhaps TRBD1 as D gene, on 6 matching bases. Inclusive of the bounding cysteine and phenylalanine, the CDR3 is 15 residues long. Left in the record is the CDR3 DNA by itself, 45 bases read in frame from the first base. V was cut back by 6 bases and J by 0 bases, leaving a gap of 12 bases between them. CDR1 and CDR2, per the germline V gene, are MNHNS and SASEGT.